What follows is one T cell receptor beta chain and its context. This specimen comes from a study of blood T cell repertoires in COVID-19. At the level of the study: Samples of COVID-19 (acute and convalescent) were obtained from the United States, Italy and Spain. The cDNA or gDNA used as material had been derived from T cells, B-cell-depleted T cells, or PBMCs.

Sequenced by immunoSEQ multiplex PCR; TCRdb stores in-frame clones only, minus some. Of some 30,000 clones listed, around 88% are singletons. The CDR3 is 14 residues long. Deletions cut 5 bases from V and 5 bases from J, with 15 bases between. The germline V gene has CDR1 MNHEY and CDR2 SVGAGI. The TCR comes from a human donor in a cohort sampled during active COVID-19. The V gene is TRBV6-5, the J gene TRBJ1-2; D unclear. The material sequenced was peripheral blood. This CDR3 is CASSSADPFYGYTF. The DNA of the CDR3 is TGTGCCAGCAGTAGCGCCGACCCGTTTTATGGCTACACCTTC.